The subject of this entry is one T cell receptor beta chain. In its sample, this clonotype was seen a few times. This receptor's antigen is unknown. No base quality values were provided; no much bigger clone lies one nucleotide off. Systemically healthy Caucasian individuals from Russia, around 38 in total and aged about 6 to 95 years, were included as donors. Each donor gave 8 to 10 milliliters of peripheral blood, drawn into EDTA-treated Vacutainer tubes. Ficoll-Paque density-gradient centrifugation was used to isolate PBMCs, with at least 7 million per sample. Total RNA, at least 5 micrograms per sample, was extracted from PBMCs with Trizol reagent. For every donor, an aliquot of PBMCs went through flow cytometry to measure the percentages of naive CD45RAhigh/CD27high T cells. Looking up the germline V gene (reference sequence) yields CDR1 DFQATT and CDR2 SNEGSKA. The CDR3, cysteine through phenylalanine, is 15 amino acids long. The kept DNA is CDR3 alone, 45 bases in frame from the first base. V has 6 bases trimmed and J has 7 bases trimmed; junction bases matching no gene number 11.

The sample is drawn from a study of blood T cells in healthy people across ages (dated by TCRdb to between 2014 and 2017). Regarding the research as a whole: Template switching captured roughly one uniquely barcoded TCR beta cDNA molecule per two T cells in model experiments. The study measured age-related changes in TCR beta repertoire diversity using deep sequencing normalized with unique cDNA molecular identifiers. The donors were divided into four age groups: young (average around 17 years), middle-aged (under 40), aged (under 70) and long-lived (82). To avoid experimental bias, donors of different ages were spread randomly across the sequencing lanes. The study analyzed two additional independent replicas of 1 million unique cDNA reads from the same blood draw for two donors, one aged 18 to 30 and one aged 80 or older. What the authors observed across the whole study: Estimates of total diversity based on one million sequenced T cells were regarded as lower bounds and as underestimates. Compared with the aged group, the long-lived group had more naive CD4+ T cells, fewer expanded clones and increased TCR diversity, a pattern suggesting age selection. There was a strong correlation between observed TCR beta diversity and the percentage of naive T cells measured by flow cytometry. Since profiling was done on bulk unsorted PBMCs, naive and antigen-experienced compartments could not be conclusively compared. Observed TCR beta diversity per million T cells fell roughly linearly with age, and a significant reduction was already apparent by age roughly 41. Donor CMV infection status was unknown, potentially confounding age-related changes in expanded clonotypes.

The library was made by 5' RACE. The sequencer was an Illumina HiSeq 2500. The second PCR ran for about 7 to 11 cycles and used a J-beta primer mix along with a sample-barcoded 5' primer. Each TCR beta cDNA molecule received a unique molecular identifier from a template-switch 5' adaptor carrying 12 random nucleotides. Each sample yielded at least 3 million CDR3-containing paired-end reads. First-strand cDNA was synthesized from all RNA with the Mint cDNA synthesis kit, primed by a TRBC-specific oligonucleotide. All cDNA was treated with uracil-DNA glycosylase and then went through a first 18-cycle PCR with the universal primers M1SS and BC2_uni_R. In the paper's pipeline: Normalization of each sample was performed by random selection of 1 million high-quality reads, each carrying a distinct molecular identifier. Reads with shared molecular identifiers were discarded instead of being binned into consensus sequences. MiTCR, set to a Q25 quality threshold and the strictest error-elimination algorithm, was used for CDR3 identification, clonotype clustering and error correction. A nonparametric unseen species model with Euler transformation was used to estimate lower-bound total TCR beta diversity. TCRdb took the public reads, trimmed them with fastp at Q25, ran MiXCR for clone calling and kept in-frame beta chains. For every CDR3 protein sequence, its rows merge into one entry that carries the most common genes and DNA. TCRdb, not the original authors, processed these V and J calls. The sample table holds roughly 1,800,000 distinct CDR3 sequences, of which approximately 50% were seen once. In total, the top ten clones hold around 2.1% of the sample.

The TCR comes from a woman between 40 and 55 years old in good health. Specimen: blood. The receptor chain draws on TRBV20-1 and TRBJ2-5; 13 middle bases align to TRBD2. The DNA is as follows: TGCAGTGCCTTATGGACTAGCGGGGGCCTGGGGACCCAGTACTTC. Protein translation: CSALWTSGGLGTQYF.